This T cell receptor beta chain appears in the sequencing data of a study of fetal regulatory T cell absence and autoimmunity. The overall study: The IPEX patients lacked clinical diabetes but had exocrine pancreas autoimmunity.

Only one count was recorded for this clone. The antigen is undetermined. This was a survey-level run. Method: immunoSEQ multiplex PCR; TCRdb's copy keeps in-frame clones and lacks some. The table has 85,000 to 100,000 clones, less than 80% seen once. Study-level findings and limits: Oligoclonal TCR enrichment in pancreas over cord blood reached over 85-fold for some clones. Pancreas and cord blood did not differ much in TRB family usage.

The germline gives CDR1 SGDLS, CDR2 YYNGEE. The CDR3 runs to 15 residues. With V trimmed by 1 base and J by 4 bases, 3 bases remained unmatched. The specimen was pancreas tissue. The source of this sequence is a male donor with IPEX syndrome. This chain connects TRBV9 to TRBJ2-2; 8 bases are a match to TRBD2. CDR3 amino acids: CASSVRTSPTGELFF. CDR3 nucleotides: TGTGCCAGCAGCGTAAGGACTAGCCCCACCGGGGAGCTGTTTTTT. Drawing the rest from reference TRBV9 and TRBJ2-2, the complete variable domain is DSGVTQTPKHLITATGQRVTLRCSPRSGDLSVYWYQQSLDQGLQFLIQYYNGEERAKGNILERFSAQQFPDLHSELNLSSLELGDSALYFCASSVRTSPTGELFFGEGSRLTVL.